A selection of T cell receptor beta chains follows, all from one sample in a study of CD8 T cells in Susac syndrome. One entry per CDR3 protein results from TCRdb running MiXCR on the immunoSEQ multiplex PCR reads. Among around 200,000 distinct CDR3 sequences, about 94% were seen once, and the ten largest hold 0.098%. The sample taken for sequencing was CD4+ T cells from PBMCs. All receptors come from a human donor with Susac syndrome. Each CDR3 is given with its conserved first and last residue. The order of the fields is clone size, V gene, CDR3 length, D gene, J gene, CDR3 protein, CDR3 DNA. A D gene is named only where the DNA matches it firmly. Size values are once, few and many counts, or a class for expanded clones, and some rows have none.

size: NA
V: TRBV7-9
length: 14
D: TRBD1
J: TRBJ2-7
CDR3: CASSTGTGTYEQYF
DNA: TGTGCCAGCAGCACCGGGACAGGGACATACGAGCAGTACTTC

size: once
V: TRBV20-1
length: 18
D: TRBD2
J: TRBJ2-5
CDR3: CSARGASGGMLGEETQYF
DNA: TGCAGTGCTAGAGGAGCTAGCGGGGGGATGCTCGGGGAAGAGACCCAGTACTTC

size: once
V: TRBV28
length: 15
D: NA
J: TRBJ1-4
CDR3: CASSGEDNSNEKLFF
DNA: TGTGCCAGCAGTGGGGAGGACAACTCTAATGAAAAACTGTTTTTT

size: NA
V: TRBV20-1
length: 13
D: NA
J: TRBJ2-2
CDR3: CSAVTGSTGELFF
DNA: TGCAGTGCCGTTACAGGGAGCACCGGGGAGCTGTTTTTT

size: NA
V: TRBV7-9
length: 13
D: TRBD1
J: TRBJ2-4
CDR3: CASSFQGANIQYF
DNA: TGTGCCAGCAGCTTCCAGGGGGCCAACATTCAGTACTTC

size: NA
V: TRBV12-3/TRBV12-4
length: 17
D: TRBD1
J: TRBJ1-5
CDR3: CASSLVGTGSPNQPQHF
DNA: TGTGCCAGCAGTTTAGTTGGGACAGGGAGTCCCAATCAGCCCCAGCATTTT

size: NA
V: TRBV18
length: 14
D: NA
J: TRBJ1-6
CDR3: CASSRGKENSPLHF
DNA: TGTGCCAGCTCCCGGGGAAAGGAGAATTCACCCCTCCACTTT

size: NA
V: TRBV12-5
length: 11
D: NA
J: TRBJ1-1
CDR3: CASGPNTEAFF
DNA: TGTGCTAGTGGTCCAAACACTGAAGCTTTCTTT

size: NA
V: TRBV2
length: 12
D: NA
J: TRBJ2-7
CDR3: CASRLGGYEQYF
DNA: TGTGCCAGCAGGTTGGGAGGCTACGAGCAGTACTTC

size: NA
V: TRBV27
length: 14
D: NA
J: TRBJ1-6
CDR3: CASSTGSQNSPLHF
DNA: TGTGCCAGCAGCACAGGGAGTCAGAATTCACCCCTCCACTTT

size: NA
V: TRBV4-2
length: 16
D: TRBD1
J: TRBJ2-5
CDR3: CASSQDLRGPGETQYF
DNA: TGTGCCAGCAGCCAAGATCTGAGGGGGCCCGGGGAGACCCAGTACTTC

size: NA
V: TRBV18
length: 14
D: NA
J: TRBJ2-3
CDR3: CASSRMGTPDTQYF
DNA: TGTGCCAGCTCACGAATGGGGACACCTGATACGCAGTATTTT

size: NA
V: TRBV27
length: 17
D: TRBD2
J: TRBJ2-2
CDR3: CASSFWRGASGTGELFF
DNA: TGTGCCAGCAGTTTTTGGCGGGGGGCCTCGGGCACCGGGGAGCTGTTTTTT

size: NA
V: TRBV10-3
length: 14
D: TRBD2
J: TRBJ2-5
CDR3: CATRRGSGAETQYF
DNA: TGTGCCACCCGCCGGGGTAGCGGGGCGGAGACCCAGTACTTC

size: NA
V: TRBV5-1
length: 16
D: TRBD1
J: TRBJ2-3
CDR3: CASSLDGTGVMDTQYF
DNA: TGCGCCAGCAGCTTGGACGGGACAGGGGTTATGGATACGCAGTATTTT

size: NA
V: TRBV7-9
length: 15
D: TRBD1
J: TRBJ1-2
CDR3: CASSSRQGSFYGYTF
DNA: TGTGCCAGCAGCTCCCGACAGGGCAGTTTCTATGGCTACACCTTC

size: NA
V: TRBV5-4
length: 14
D: NA
J: TRBJ2-7
CDR3: CASSPRGRANEQYF
DNA: TGTGCCAGCAGCCCCCGGGGCAGGGCCAACGAGCAGTACTTC

size: NA
V: TRBV9
length: 15
D: NA
J: TRBJ2-7
CDR3: CASSVGTQATYEQYF
DNA: TGTGCCAGCAGCGTGGGTACACAGGCGACCTACGAGCAGTACTTC

size: NA
V: TRBV7-2
length: 17
D: NA
J: TRBJ1-2
CDR3: CASSLVWQAGVNYGYTF
DNA: TGTGCCAGCAGCTTAGTGTGGCAGGCGGGGGTTAACTATGGCTACACCTTC

size: NA
V: TRBV7-8
length: 16
D: NA
J: TRBJ2-2
CDR3: CASSPAGTVNTGELFF
DNA: TGTGCCAGCAGCCCCGCCGGGACGGTGAACACCGGGGAGCTGTTTTTT

size: NA
V: TRBV30
length: 14
D: NA
J: TRBJ1-4
CDR3: CAWSARATNEKLFF
DNA: TGTGCCTGGAGCGCCAGGGCCACTAATGAAAAACTGTTTTTT

size: NA
V: TRBV10-3
length: 12
D: NA
J: TRBJ2-4
CDR3: CAISELINIQYF
DNA: TGTGCCATCAGTGAACTGATAAACATTCAGTACTTC

size: NA
V: TRBV12-3/TRBV12-4
length: 17
D: TRBD2
J: TRBJ2-1
CDR3: CASSSSLGGGARNEQFF
DNA: TGTGCCAGCAGTTCCTCACTTGGCGGGGGGGCACGGAATGAGCAGTTCTTC

size: NA
V: TRBV27
length: 14
D: TRBD1
J: TRBJ2-5
CDR3: CASGTGALQETQYF
DNA: TGTGCCAGTGGGACAGGGGCGCTCCAAGAGACCCAGTACTTC

size: NA
V: TRBV9
length: 13
D: NA
J: TRBJ2-3
CDR3: CASSYGFTDTQYF
DNA: TGTGCCAGCAGTTACGGATTTACGGATACGCAGTATTTT

size: NA
V: TRBV18
length: 16
D: TRBD2
J: TRBJ2-1
CDR3: CASSPSGGAHHNEQFF
DNA: TGTGCCAGCTCACCAAGCGGGGGGGCCCATCACAATGAGCAGTTCTTC

size: NA
V: TRBV9
length: 18
D: NA
J: TRBJ1-6
CDR3: CASSAHGLPGPDNSPLHF
DNA: TGTGCCAGCAGCGCCCACGGCTTACCAGGACCCGATAATTCACCCCTCCACTTT

size: NA
V: TRBV5-4
length: 15
D: NA
J: TRBJ1-6
CDR3: CASSPGSVKDSPLHF
DNA: TGTGCCAGCAGCCCGGGCTCCGTAAAGGATTCACCCCTCCACTTT

size: once
V: TRBV28
length: 11
D: NA
J: TRBJ2-7
CDR3: CATRGIYEQYF
DNA: TGTGCCACCAGGGGTATCTACGAGCAGTACTTC

size: NA
V: TRBV30
length: 14
D: NA
J: TRBJ1-5
CDR3: CAWSVGAFNQPQHF
DNA: TGTGCCTGGAGTGTAGGAGCCTTCAATCAGCCCCAGCATTTT

size: few
V: TRBV12-3/TRBV12-4
length: 12
D: NA
J: TRBJ2-3
CDR3: CASSPRGDTQYF
DNA: TGTGCCAGCAGTCCTCGAGGGGATACGCAGTATTTT

size: NA
V: TRBV7-9
length: 17
D: NA
J: TRBJ1-1
CDR3: CASSFLLLDGGATEAFF
DNA: TGTGCCAGCAGCTTTCTCCTACTAGACGGGGGAGCCACTGAAGCTTTCTTT

size: few
V: TRBV5-6
length: 12
D: NA
J: TRBJ2-2
CDR3: CASSWNTGELFF
DNA: TGTGCCAGCAGCTGGAACACCGGGGAGCTGTTTTTT

size: once
V: TRBV19
length: 14
D: NA
J: TRBJ2-5
CDR3: CASSIAAGSETQYF
DNA: TGTGCCAGTAGTATAGCGGCAGGCTCAGAGACCCAGTACTTC

size: NA
V: TRBV5-1
length: 12
D: NA
J: TRBJ2-3
CDR3: CASADYTDTQYF
DNA: TGCGCCAGCGCGGACTACACAGATACGCAGTATTTT

size: once
V: TRBV4-3
length: 12
D: NA
J: TRBJ1-1
CDR3: CASSQGLGLAFF
DNA: TGCGCCAGCAGCCAGGGACTTGGGCTAGCTTTCTTT

size: NA
V: TRBV6-2/TRBV6-3
length: 14
D: NA
J: TRBJ1-1
CDR3: CASSYAGLNTEAFF
DNA: TGTGCCAGCAGTTACGCCGGACTGAACACTGAAGCTTTCTTT

size: NA
V: TRBV20-1
length: 14
D: NA
J: TRBJ1-2
CDR3: CSARDVKSNYGYTF
DNA: TGCAGTGCTAGAGACGTCAAGTCTAACTATGGCTACACCTTC

size: NA
V: TRBV4-2
length: 16
D: NA
J: TRBJ2-2
CDR3: CASSQATTAFTGELFF
DNA: TGTGCCAGCAGCCAAGCAACAACAGCTTTCACCGGGGAGCTGTTTTTT

size: NA
V: TRBV11-3
length: 14
D: NA
J: TRBJ1-4
CDR3: CASSLGQPNEKLFF
DNA: TGTGCCAGCAGCTTAGGGCAGCCTAATGAAAAACTGTTTTTT

size: NA
V: TRBV13
length: 15
D: NA
J: TRBJ1-2
CDR3: CASSLEEEAVYGYTF
DNA: TGTGCCAGCAGCTTAGAAGAGGAGGCCGTCTATGGCTACACCTTC

size: NA
V: TRBV9
length: 15
D: TRBD1
J: TRBJ2-5
CDR3: CASSVTGQGIETQYF
DNA: TGTGCCAGCAGCGTGACGGGACAGGGAATAGAGACCCAGTACTTC

size: NA
V: TRBV2
length: 12
D: NA
J: TRBJ1-1
CDR3: CASSEGGAKAFF
DNA: TGTGCCAGCAGTGAAGGAGGGGCGAAAGCTTTCTTT

size: NA
V: TRBV12-5
length: 13
D: TRBD1
J: TRBJ2-5
CDR3: CASGGQGAETQYF
DNA: TGTGCTAGTGGGGGACAGGGGGCAGAGACCCAGTACTTC